The text below deals with one T cell receptor (beta chain). Germline V CDR1 and CDR2: SGHTA, FQGTGA. The CDR3 totals 16 residues. After removal of 5 bases from V and 4 bases from J, the junction contained 13 bases not matched to a gene. This specimen comes from a study of blood T cell repertoires in COVID-19. Turning to the study itself: The analysed material was cDNA or gDNA that came from T cells, B-cell-depleted T cells, or PBMCs.

Repertoires were generated with immunoSEQ multiplex PCR, while TCRdb's copy carries only in-frame clones and drops some. This table has about 150,000 clones, 85% to 95% appearing once. This receptor was taken from a man aged 45-60 years with acute or convalescent COVID-19. Sequencing was performed on peripheral blood. This chain joins TRBV7-3 and TRBJ1-1, with 7 bases matching TRBD1. Here the CDR3 reads CASSPGTADSGTEAFF. DNA for the CDR3: TGTGCCAGCAGCCCTGGGACAGCCGACAGTGGCACTGAAGCTTTCTTT. The entire variable domain, with the rest obtained from reference TRBV7-3 and TRBJ1-1, is as follows: GAGVSQTPSNKVTEKGKYVELRCDPISGHTALYWYRQSLGQGPEFLIYFQGTGAADDSGLPNDRFFAVRPEGSVSTLKIQRTERGDSAVYLCASSPGTADSGTEAFFGQGTRLTVV.